These T cell receptor beta chains were read from a single sample in a study of T cells in Graves' hyperthyroidism and ophthalmopathy. TCRdb reprocessed the multiplex PCR reads with MiXCR, giving one entry per CDR3 protein. This sample has some 600,000 distinct CDR3 sequences; more than 11% occur once, and the top ten carry about 5.8%. Sequencing was performed on blood. All receptors derive from a woman aged 25 to 39 with Graves' hyperthyroidism that later progressed to Graves' ophthalmopathy. Each CDR3 is given with its conserved first and last residue. The D gene is left open where the match is weak. Clone size is given for some rows only: seen once, a few or many times, or a class if the clone is expanded.

D: NA; V: TRBV29-1; size: NA; J: TRBJ2-5; DNA: TGCAGCGTTGAATTCGTCATCCAAGAGACCCAGTACTTC; CDR3: CSVEFVIQETQYF
D: NA; V: TRBV5-1; size: many; J: TRBJ2-7; DNA: TGCGCCAGCAGCTTGACTCAGGACAGCAGGAGCTCCTACGAGCAGTACTTC; CDR3: CASSLTQDSRSSYEQYF
D: NA; V: TRBV5-1; size: few; J: TRBJ2-5; DNA: TGCGCCAGCAGCTTGGGGACACCTCTACAAGAGACCCAGTACTTC; CDR3: CASSLGTPLQETQYF
D: TRBD2; V: TRBV11-2; size: many; J: TRBJ2-7; DNA: TGTGCCAGCAGCCCGACTAGCGTTGGCGAGCAGTACTTC; CDR3: CASSPTSVGEQYF
D: NA; V: TRBV3-1; size: many; J: TRBJ1-2; DNA: TGTGCCAGCAGCGGAGACGGCTATGGCTACACCTTC; CDR3: CASSGDGYGYTF
D: NA; V: TRBV27; size: many; J: TRBJ1-2; DNA: TGTGCCAGCAGTTTACCGGGACGTGGCTACACCTTC; CDR3: CASSLPGRGYTF
D: TRBD2; V: TRBV3-1; size: many; J: TRBJ2-3; DNA: TGTGCCAGCAGCAGAACTAGCGGGAGGGCCTCGCATACGCAGTATTTT; CDR3: CASSRTSGRASHTQYF
D: NA; V: TRBV6-2/TRBV6-3; size: many; J: TRBJ2-1; DNA: TGTGCCAGCAGTTACGAGCGGAGCTCCTACAATGAGCAGTTCTTC; CDR3: CASSYERSSYNEQFF
D: NA; V: TRBV10-3; size: NA; J: TRBJ1-5; DNA: TGTGCCATCAGTGACGGAGGCAAGGGCAATCAGCCCCAGCATTTT; CDR3: CAISDGGKGNQPQHF
D: TRBD2; V: TRBV14; size: once; J: TRBJ2-7; DNA: TGTGCCAGCAGCCAACGGACTAGCGTGGGCGAGCAGTACTTC; CDR3: CASSQRTSVGEQYF
D: NA; V: TRBV7-3; size: NA; J: TRBJ1-5; DNA: TGTGCCAGCAGCTTATCACCGGGGCAGCCCCAGCATTTT; CDR3: CASSLSPGQPQHF
D: NA; V: TRBV20-1; size: many; J: TRBJ2-1; DNA: TGCAGTGCTGAGGGGCAGGCTTCCTACAATGAGCAGTTCTTC; CDR3: CSAEGQASYNEQFF
D: TRBD2; V: TRBV6-1; size: many; J: TRBJ2-1; DNA: TGTGCCAGCATGACTAGCGGGACTCCTGAGCAGTTCTTC; CDR3: CASMTSGTPEQFF
D: NA; V: TRBV7-9; size: many; J: TRBJ2-7; DNA: TGTGCCAGCAGCGGGCGCCTACTGAGCTCCTACGAGCAGTACTTC; CDR3: CASSGRLLSSYEQYF
D: TRBD2; V: TRBV3-1; size: many; J: TRBJ2-3; DNA: TGTGCCAGCAGCGCCACTAGCGGCGCTAGCACAGATACGCAGTATTTT; CDR3: CASSATSGASTDTQYF
D: TRBD1; V: TRBV10-3; size: NA; J: TRBJ1-2; DNA: TGTGCCACCGCGGCCCTACAGGGGGCGGAGTATGGCTACACCTTC; CDR3: CATAALQGAEYGYTF
D: NA; V: TRBV29-1; size: many; J: TRBJ2-6; DNA: TGCAGCGTTGCCGTTGCGCTACGCTCTGGGGCCAACGTCCTGACTTTC; CDR3: CSVAVALRSGANVLTF
D: TRBD2; V: TRBV2; size: many; J: TRBJ2-5; DNA: TGTGCCAGCATTCGACCGGGACTAGCGGGAGTATCGGAGACCCAGTACTTC; CDR3: CASIRPGLAGVSETQYF
D: TRBD2; V: TRBV2; size: many; J: TRBJ2-5; DNA: TGTGCCAGCAGTGATGATAGCGGGAGTGGAGAGACCCAGTACTTC; CDR3: CASSDDSGSGETQYF
D: TRBD2; V: TRBV5-8; size: few; J: TRBJ2-1; DNA: TGTGCCAGCAGCTTGTCTAGCGGGAGTATCAATGAGCAGTTCTTC; CDR3: CASSLSSGSINEQFF
D: TRBD2; V: TRBV27; size: NA; J: TRBJ2-1; DNA: TGTGCCAGCAGTTTATCGTCGGGACTAGCGGCCCCCAATGAGCAGTTCTTC; CDR3: CASSLSSGLAAPNEQFF
D: TRBD2; V: TRBV10-3; size: NA; J: TRBJ2-2; DNA: TGTGCCATCAGCAGTCTAGCGGGAGTTAACACCGGGGAGCTGTTTTTT; CDR3: CAISSLAGVNTGELFF
D: TRBD1; V: TRBV5-1; size: many; J: TRBJ2-7; DNA: TGCGCCAGCAGCATCACCATGGCAGGGGGCAGCGAGCAGTACTTC; CDR3: CASSITMAGGSEQYF
D: NA; V: TRBV12-3/TRBV12-4; size: many; J: TRBJ1-2; DNA: TGTGCCAGCAGTTTCAGGGTTTTACCCAATGGCTACACCTTC; CDR3: CASSFRVLPNGYTF
D: NA; V: TRBV24-1; size: NA; J: TRBJ2-3; DNA: TGTGCCACCAGTGATTTGTCCCAGGGAAACACAGATACGCAGTATTTT; CDR3: CATSDLSQGNTDTQYF
D: TRBD2; V: TRBV18; size: NA; J: TRBJ2-2; DNA: TGTGCCAGCTCTCCTGGACTAGCGGGATTTACCGGGGAGCTGTTTTTT; CDR3: CASSPGLAGFTGELFF
D: NA; V: TRBV6-2/TRBV6-3; size: NA; J: TRBJ2-1; DNA: TGTGCCAGCAGTTATTACGGAGCTGGCGGGGCTAATGAGCAGTTCTTC; CDR3: CASSYYGAGGANEQFF
D: NA; V: TRBV7-9; size: few; J: TRBJ2-2; DNA: TGTGCCAGCAGCAAGAGCAGCTTGGGGACCGGGGAGCTGTTTTTT; CDR3: CASSKSSLGTGELFF
D: NA; V: TRBV6-2/TRBV6-3; size: NA; J: TRBJ1-4; DNA: TGTGCCAGCAGTTACCCCGAGACCGAAAAACTGTTTTTT; CDR3: CASSYPETEKLFF
D: TRBD2; V: TRBV19; size: many; J: TRBJ2-2; DNA: TGTGCCAGTAGTATCAGAGCGGGAGGAATCGGGGAGCTGTTTTTT; CDR3: CASSIRAGGIGELFF
D: NA; V: TRBV2; size: few; J: TRBJ2-7; DNA: TGTGCCAGCAAAAGGAGGGGCCGCTACGAGCAGTACTTC; CDR3: CASKRRGRYEQYF
D: NA; V: TRBV28; size: many; J: TRBJ2-3; DNA: TGTGCCAGCAGTCGAACGTTAGATACGCAGTATTTT; CDR3: CASSRTLDTQYF
D: TRBD2; V: TRBV7-3; size: NA; J: TRBJ2-1; DNA: TGTGCCAGCAGCTTACCGGGACTATCCAACAATGAGCAGTTCTTC; CDR3: CASSLPGLSNNEQFF
D: NA; V: TRBV7-2; size: many; J: TRBJ2-7; DNA: TGTGCCAGCAGCTTTACACCGGACTACGAGCAGTACTTC; CDR3: CASSFTPDYEQYF
D: NA; V: TRBV5-1; size: many; J: TRBJ1-1; DNA: TGCGCCAGCAGCCAGCGAGAGTTGGGGAACACTGAAGCTTTCTTT; CDR3: CASSQRELGNTEAFF